This entry lists 6 T cell receptor beta chains sequenced from one sample in a study of blood T cell repertoires in COVID-19. Repertoires were generated with immunoSEQ multiplex PCR, while TCRdb's copy carries only in-frame clones and drops some. The repertoire holds 150,000 to 200,000 clones, with just under 85% as singletons. Sequencing used peripheral blood. The receptor set was obtained from a woman older than 75 with acute or convalescent COVID-19.

The rearrangement links TRBV27 to TRBJ1-1; 10 bases line up with TRBD1. Trimming took 8 bases from V and 4 from J; bases not matched to a gene: 4. The CDR3 is made up of 13 amino acids. Per germline, CDR1 MNHEY and CDR2 SMNVEV (reference sequence). The CDR3 bases are TGTGCCAGCGGACGGGACAGGGGCACTGAAGCTTTCTTT. It encodes CASGRDRGTEAFF.

The chain is built from TRBV5-6 and TRBJ2-5, with 8 nucleotides matching TRBD1. CDR3 size: 13 residues. Per germline, CDR1 SGHDT and CDR2 YYEEEE. After removal of 4 bases from V and 7 bases from J, the junction contained 6 bases not matched to a gene. The chain's CDR3 is CASSRTGPGTQYF. CDR3 sequence (DNA): TGTGCCAGCAGCAGGACAGGGCCTGGGACCCAGTACTTC.

The chain uses TRBV7-7 and TRBJ2-1; 9 nucleotides align to TRBD2. Germline values: CDR1 SSHAT, CDR2 FNYEAQ (reference sequence). This CDR3 is built from 16 residues. After removal of 1 base from V and 0 bases from J, the junction contained 1 base not matched to a gene. CDR3 in DNA: TGTGCCAGCAGCTTAGTACTAGCGGGCTCCTACAATGAGCAGTTCTTC. Translation gives CASSLVLAGSYNEQFF.

V usage is TRBV19 and J usage is TRBJ2-3, with D possibly being TRBD2 (5 bases). CDR3 length equals 14 residues. Deletions cut 5 bases from V and 2 bases from J, with 11 bases between. Germline CDR1 LNHDA, CDR2 SQIVND (reference sequence). The CDR3 nucleotides are TGTGCCAGTAGTCCAGACTATTCCACAGATACGCAGTATTTT. It codes for CASSPDYSTDTQYF. The full variable domain, rest sourced from reference TRBV19 and TRBJ2-3, is DGGITQSPKYLFRKEGQNVTLSCEQNLNHDAMYWYRQDPGQGLRLIYYSQIVNDFQKGDIAEGYSVSREKKESFPLTVTSAQKNPTAFYLCASSPDYSTDTQYFGPGTRLTVL.

This clone was detected a few times. V is TRBV28 and J is TRBJ1-5; a weak D match, TRBD1 (5 bases). Trimming removed 5 bases at V and 7 bases at J, with 15 bases between. Looked up from germline, CDR1 is MDHEN and CDR2 is SYDVKM. There are 14 residues in the CDR3. The chain's CDR3 is CASSLAGDAQPQHF. The CDR3 DNA reads TGTGCCAGCAGTCTTGCGGGGGACGCCCAGCCCCAGCATTTT. Supplemented by reference TRBV28 and TRBJ1-5, the full variable domain reads DVKVTQSSRYLVKRTGEKVFLECVQDMDHENMFWYRQDPGLGLRLIYFSYDVKMKEKGDIPEGYSVSREKKERFSLILESASTNQTSMYLCASSLAGDAQPQHFGDGTRLSIL.

The chain couples TRBV5-1 to TRBJ2-1, with D hard to call. Trimming pared 5 bases from V and 5 bases from J, leaving 11 bases between. The CDR3 runs to 13 residues. CDR1 is SGHRS and CDR2 is YFSETQ in the germline V gene. This chain's CDR3 is CASRLNTHNEQFF. DNA for the CDR3: TGCGCCAGCAGGTTGAACACGCACAATGAGCAGTTCTTC. Based on the CDR3 plus reference TRBV5-1 and TRBJ2-1, the full variable domain is KAGVTQTPRYLIKTRGQQVTLSCSPISGHRSVSWYQQTPGQGLQFLFEYFSETQRNKGNFPGRFSGRQFSNSRSEMNVSTLELGDSALYLCASRLNTHNEQFFGPGTRLTVL.